The 27 T cell receptor beta chains below were found in one sample sequenced in a study of blood T cell repertoires in COVID-19. Measured with immunoSEQ multiplex PCR; TCRdb has only the in-frame clones, and not every one. Of roughly 100,000 clones listed, 85% are singletons. The sequencing sample was made of peripheral blood. These receptor sequences come from a man in his fifties or sixties with acute or convalescent COVID-19.

The V call is TRBV10-2, the J call TRBJ1-2, with TRBD1 matching over 8 bases. Germline V gene lookup returns CDR1 WSHSY and CDR2 SAAADI. J gave up 8 bases and V 2 bases, and 4 bases lay outside the gene matches. This CDR3 is built from 13 residues. This CDR3 is CASSETGQGGYTF. Here the CDR3 DNA reads TGCGCCAGCAGTGAGACCGGACAGGGCGGCTACACCTTC.

The chain employs TRBV3-1 (or the pseudogene TRBV3-2) and TRBJ2-7; D is unresolved. Germline values: CDR1 LGHDT, CDR2 YNNKEL (reference sequence). CDR3 length: 14 residues. V shed 8 bases and J shed 2 bases, with 16 bases lying between them. CDR3 nucleotide sequence: TGTGCCAGCGCCCGGCGCGCGGATGCCTACGAGCAGTACTTC. It yields the protein CASARRADAYEQYF.

The chain has TRBV30 and TRBJ2-3, with 10 bases fitting TRBD2. From germline, CDR1 is GTSNPN and CDR2 SVGIG (reference sequence). After removal of 4 bases from V and 0 bases from J, the junction contained 10 bases not matched to a gene. The CDR3 is 17 residues long. CDR3 DNA: TGTGCCTGGAATCTAGCGGGGGACTCTATGAGCACAGATACGCAGTATTTT. It specifies CAWNLAGDSMSTDTQYF.

Written as DNA, the CDR3 is TGTGCCAGCAGTTCCGGACAGTCTGGGGAGACCCAGTACTTC. Translation: CASSSGQSGETQYF. The chain couples TRBV27 to TRBJ2-5, with D perhaps matching TRBD1 (6 bases). V was cut by 4 bases and J by 5 bases, with 14 bases left in between. The CDR3 runs 14 residues. Germline V gives CDR1 MNHEY, CDR2 SMNVEV (reference sequence).

This chain joins TRBV3-1 (or the pseudogene TRBV3-2) and TRBJ1-2; D unresolved. The CDR3 extends over 12 amino acids. V lost 3 bases and J lost 8, with 10 bases in between. CDR1 LGHDT and CDR2 YNNKEL come from the germline V gene (reference sequence). The CDR3 DNA sequence: TGTGCCAGCAGCCAGGATCTCGGGGGCTACACCTTC. This codes for CASSQDLGGYTF.

The chain links TRBV20-1 to TRBJ1-2; 8 nucleotides align to TRBD1. With 3 bases clipped from V and 8 bases from J, the junction kept 8 bases outside the gene matches. Per the germline V gene, CDR1 is DFQATT and CDR2 is SNEGSKA (reference sequence). The CDR3 spans 13 residues. CDR3 amino acids: CSASPQGALGYTF. In DNA form, the CDR3 reads TGCAGTGCTAGTCCCCAGGGGGCGCTGGGCTACACCTTC.

The V call is TRBV19, the J call TRBJ1-2; tentatively, D is TRBD1 (6 bases). This CDR3 has 15 residues. Germline V gene data show CDR1 as LNHDA and CDR2 as SQIVND (reference sequence). V was trimmed by 6 bases and J by 8 bases, leaving 22 bases between them. The CDR3 region has the DNA TGTGCCAGTAGCTACAGGGATGAGGCACGCAGCGGCTACACCTTC. Translated: CASSYRDEARSGYTF.

The CDR3 region has the DNA TGTGCCAGCAGCTGGCCTCCTTCAGATACGCAGTATTTT. Encoded protein: CASSWPPSDTQYF. V is TRBV7-9 and J is TRBJ2-3; D remains ambiguous. This CDR3 comprises 13 residues. Trimming took 4 bases from V and 4 from J, leaving 9 bases between them. Germline lookup yields CDR1 SEHNR and CDR2 FQNEAQ (reference sequence).

This clone was counted between two and nine times. The chain couples TRBV5-6 to TRBJ2-5, with no clear D. CDR1 and CDR2 from the germline V gene are SGHDT and YYEEEE. V shed 0 bases and J shed 2 bases, with 5 bases lying between them. The CDR3 is 13 amino acids. The CDR3 reads CASSLVQQETQYF. The CDR3 DNA reads TGTGCCAGCAGCTTGGTACAGCAAGAGACCCAGTACTTC.

V usage is TRBV9 and J usage is TRBJ2-7, with TRBD1 as a possible D gene (6 bases). The CDR3 loop spans 13 amino acids. Germline CDR1 is SGDLS and CDR2 is YYNGEE. The ends were cut back, 2 bases at V and 3 bases at J, with 9 bases in the middle. The CDR3 sequence is CASSVRQDYEQYF. The CDR3 coding sequence is TGTGCCAGCAGCGTGAGACAGGACTACGAGCAGTACTTC.

The chain is built from TRBV28 and TRBJ1-5; the D gene is possibly TRBD1 (5 bases). CDR1 is MDHEN and CDR2 is SYDVKM in the germline V gene. The CDR3 loop spans 17 amino acids. Trimming left V 6 bases short and J 0 bases short, with 18 bases between. CDR3 residues: CASRQFLSGGSNQPQHF. CDR3 coding DNA: TGTGCCAGCAGACAATTTCTCTCGGGGGGTAGCAATCAGCCCCAGCATTTT.

CDR3 sequence (DNA): TGTGCCACGGAGACGGGACAGGGTGTCTCCTACGAGCAGTACTTC. This sequence encodes CATETGQGVSYEQYF. The chain is built from TRBV28 and TRBJ2-7, with 9 bases that match TRBD1. J lost 0 bases, V lost 10 bases, and 10 bases had no gene match. This CDR3 comprises 15 residues. CDR1 and CDR2 (germline): MDHEN, SYDVKM.

V is TRBV6-5 and J is TRBJ2-7; 7 nucleotides match TRBD2. The CDR3 spans 15 residues. From germline, CDR1 is MNHEY and CDR2 SVGAGI. J was trimmed by 0 bases and V by 7 bases; bases with no gene match: 9. The CDR3 sequence is CASIQRGGSSYEQYF. CDR3 nucleotides: TGTGCCAGCATCCAAAGGGGCGGGAGCTCCTACGAGCAGTACTTC.

The chain uses TRBV2 and TRBJ2-5; maybe TRBD1 (6 bases). This CDR3 region has 14 residues. Germline CDR1 is SNHLY and CDR2 is FYNNEI. Between the trimmed V and J ends, which lost 8 bases and 4 bases, there was a span of 17 bases. CDR3 amino acids: CASVERGSRETQYF. The CDR3 bases are TGTGCCAGCGTGGAGAGGGGGTCTCGAGAGACCCAGTACTTC.

The rearrangement uses TRBV7-9 and TRBJ2-7, with 8 bases aligning to TRBD2. Germline values: CDR1 SEHNR, CDR2 FQNEAQ (reference sequence). The CDR3 is 17 amino acids. Trimming at V came to 5 bases and at J to 4 bases, leaving 16 bases not matched to a gene. CDR3 nucleotides: TGTGCCAGCAGCCCGACGATGGGTAGCGGGGTTGGTTACGAGCAGTACTTC. Its protein product is CASSPTMGSGVGYEQYF.

V usage is TRBV18 and J usage is TRBJ1-3; D is unclear. This CDR3 spans 13 amino acids. Trimming removed 6 bases at V and 7 bases at J, with 13 bases between. CDR1 and CDR2 from the germline V gene are KGHSH and LQKENI. The CDR3 protein is CASSNQSLNTIYF. The CDR3 DNA reads as TGTGCCAGCTCCAACCAGTCTCTTAACACCATATATTTT.

The gene calls are TRBV18 and TRBJ1-3; D might be TRBD1 (5 bases). Germline V gene lookup returns CDR1 KGHSH and CDR2 LQKENI. Trimming removed 4 bases from V and 0 bases from J, with 10 bases in between. This CDR3 spans 15 amino acids. The CDR3 bases are TGTGCCAGCTCACGCCAGGGACTCTCTGGAAACACCATATATTTT. Its protein product is CASSRQGLSGNTIYF.

This chain uses TRBV28 with TRBJ1-1, with 7 positions matching TRBD1. CDR1 MDHEN and CDR2 SYDVKM come from the germline V gene. This CDR3 has 17 amino acids. J lost 0 bases, V lost 5 bases, and 12 bases had no gene match. The CDR3 coding sequence is TGTGCCAGCAGTCCCCTCTCTTCGACAGGGCTGAACACTGAAGCTTTCTTT. Amino acid sequence: CASSPLSSTGLNTEAFF. Drawing the rest from reference TRBV28 and TRBJ1-1, the complete variable domain is DVKVTQSSRYLVKRTGEKVFLECVQDMDHENMFWYRQDPGLGLRLIYFSYDVKMKEKGDIPEGYSVSREKKERFSLILESASTNQTSMYLCASSPLSSTGLNTEAFFGQGTRLTVV.

This sequence joins TRBV7-9 and TRBJ2-7; 8 nucleotides line up with TRBD1. The CDR3 runs 11 residues. The V gene's germline CDR1 is SEHNR and CDR2 FQNEAQ (reference sequence). With 1 base clipped from V and 12 bases from J, the junction kept 2 bases outside the gene matches. CDR3 DNA sequence: TGTGCCAGCAGCTTAGGACAGGGGTGGTACTTC. It is translated as CASSLGQGWYF.

The chain couples TRBV6-5 to TRBJ1-2; 8 nucleotides line up with TRBD1. Looked up from germline, CDR1 is MNHEY and CDR2 is SVGAGI. J was trimmed by 2 bases and V by 0 bases; bases with no gene match: 2. This CDR3 region has 15 residues. The CDR3 protein is CASSYSGQGNYGYTF. The CDR3 coding sequence is TGTGCCAGCAGTTACTCAGGACAGGGAAACTATGGCTACACCTTC.

In nucleotides, the CDR3 is TGTGCCAGCAGGTATGGGGCCAGCCCATCAGATACGCAGTATTTT. It specifies CASRYGASPSDTQYF. The gene calls are TRBV3-1 (or the pseudogene TRBV3-2) and TRBJ2-3; D perhaps matches TRBD1 (5 bases). Germline V gene sequence: CDR1 LGHDT, CDR2 YNNKEL (reference sequence). V was trimmed by 6 bases and J by 4 bases, leaving 17 bases between them. This CDR3 contains 15 residues.

The chain uses TRBV20-1 and TRBJ2-3; the match to TRBD2 covers 9 bases. The V gene end was trimmed by 3 bases and the J gene end by 5 bases; junction bases not matched to a gene: 9. Looked up from germline, CDR1 is DFQATT and CDR2 is SNEGSKA (reference sequence). The CDR3 sequence is 15 residues long. In DNA, the CDR3 is TGCAGTGCTAGTCCCATAGCGGGAGCGTTAGATACGCAGTATTTT. This translates into CSASPIAGALDTQYF.

The V call is TRBV7-9, the J call TRBJ1-3, with 11 bases fitting TRBD1. The CDR3 covers 16 residues. V trimming: 1 base; J trimming: 5 bases; junction bases outside the gene matches: 4. Looked up from germline, CDR1 is SEHNR and CDR2 is FQNEAQ (reference sequence). CDR3 protein: CASSLVGTGGRNTIYF. The CDR3 nucleotides are TGTGCCAGCAGCTTAGTTGGGACAGGGGGTCGAAACACCATATATTTT.

V and J are TRBV11-2 and TRBJ1-1; D ambiguous. The V end was cut by 2 bases, the J end by 1 base, with 5 bases between. Germline V gives CDR1 SGHAT, CDR2 FQNNGV. The CDR3 covers 13 residues. The CDR3 bases are TGTGCCAGCAGCTTATATAGGAACACTGAAGCTTTCTTT. Its protein product is CASSLYRNTEAFF.

J is TRBJ2-7 and V is TRBV11-2, with 9 bases that match TRBD1. The CDR3 extends over 14 amino acids. With V trimmed by 5 bases and J by 2 bases, 4 bases remained unmatched. CDR1 and CDR2 from the germline V gene are SGHAT and FQNNGV. CDR3 in amino acids: CASSVGQGPYEQYF. The CDR3 DNA reads as TGTGCCAGCAGCGTGGGACAGGGACCCTACGAGCAGTACTTC.

About this clone itself: One end of the junction varies from germline; a read error may be responsible. The V call is TRBV5-1, the J call TRBJ2-1; 7 bases map to TRBD2. This CDR3 is 15 amino acids long. In germline, CDR1 is SGHRS, CDR2 YFSETQ. CDR3 protein: CASTREADSNNEQFF. CDR3 in DNA: TGCGCCAGCACTCGGGAGGCGGACTCCAACAATGAGCAGTTCTTC.

The rearrangement joins TRBV24-1 to TRBJ2-3; 7 bases are shared with TRBD2. Germline lookup yields CDR1 KGHDR and CDR2 SFDVKD. This CDR3 has 15 residues. V was clipped by 3 bases and J by 7 bases; unmatched bases: 9. Written as DNA, the CDR3 is TGTGCCACCAGTGATCCCACCGGGGGGTTGTATACGCAGTATTTT. This translates into CATSDPTGGLYTQYF.